This T cell receptor beta chain is from a study of memory CD4+ T cells and cytomegalovirus serostatus. Study details: This sample comes from healthy Belgian adults, eight or nine CMV seropositive, 20 to 25 seronegative.

The sort gate was single viable CD3+CD4+CD8-CD45RO+ cells for memory CD4+ T cells. Donors' CMV status reflects serum IgG against pp150, pp28, p38, p52. The study's findings and limits: Each of some 67 CMV-associated TCRbeta sequences occurred in one to five individuals.

As regards this clone: Its antigen is not identified.

Some clones are missing from TCRdb's copy, which holds only in-frame ones; the method was immunoSEQ multiplex PCR. Of roughly 54,000 clones in the sample, around three quarters were seen once. The junction had 3 bases not matched to a gene; V was cut back by 1 base and J by 6 bases. The CDR3 consists of 15 residues. CDR1 is LGHNA, CDR2 YSLEER, per germline. Sequencing was done on a sample of memory CD4+ T cells from blood. This sequence originates from an adult in good health and CMV-seronegative. This sequence joins TRBV4-3 and TRBJ1-6; 7 nucleotides align to TRBD1. The CDR3: CASSQVQGGNSPLHF. The CDR3 DNA follows: TGCGCCAGCAGCCAAGTGCAGGGGGGTAATTCACCCCTCCACTTT.